The entry below describes one TCR beta chain. The data belong to a study of T-cell memory formation after mild COVID-19. For the study at large: TCR clusters mostly belonged to single donors.

MiXCR was run by TCRdb on the 5' RACE reads, yielding one entry per CDR3 protein. Here the sample spans 200,000 to 300,000 distinct CDR3 sequences, roughly 10% being singletons. The CDR3 spans 15 residues. Per germline, CDR1 SEHNR and CDR2 FQNEAQ (reference sequence). V lost 7 bases to trimming and J lost 2 bases, with 15 bases between them. The V and J genes are TRBV7-9 and TRBJ2-1, with D possibly TRBD2 on 5 matching bases. The TCR sequence derives from a man between 18 and 35 years old who had mild COVID-19 (a few samples of this study predate the infection). Cell type and time point are not known. Sequencing input: PBMCs or a T cell subset sorted from them (not recorded which). The CDR3 DNA reads as TGTGCCAGCACCGTCGACTATACCGCCTACAATGAGCAGTTCTTC. This gives the protein CASTVDYTAYNEQFF.